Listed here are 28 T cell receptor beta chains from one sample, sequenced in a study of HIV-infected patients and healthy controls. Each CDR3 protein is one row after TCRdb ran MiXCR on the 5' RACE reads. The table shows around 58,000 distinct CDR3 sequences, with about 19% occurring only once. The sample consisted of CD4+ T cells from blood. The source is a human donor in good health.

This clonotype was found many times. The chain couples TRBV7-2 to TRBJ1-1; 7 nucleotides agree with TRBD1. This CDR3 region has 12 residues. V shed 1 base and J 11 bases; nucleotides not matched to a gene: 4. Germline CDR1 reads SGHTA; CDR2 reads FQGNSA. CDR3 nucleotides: TGTGCCAGCAGCTTAGTACAGGGGAACGCTTTCTTT. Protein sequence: CASSLVQGNAFF.

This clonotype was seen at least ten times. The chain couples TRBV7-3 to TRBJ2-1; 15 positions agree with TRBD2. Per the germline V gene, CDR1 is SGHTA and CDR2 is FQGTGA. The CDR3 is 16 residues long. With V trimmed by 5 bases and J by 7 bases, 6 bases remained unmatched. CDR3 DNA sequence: TGTGCCAGCAGCCTAGAGGGGACTAGCGGGAGGAATGAGCAGTTCTTC. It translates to CASSLEGTSGRNEQFF.

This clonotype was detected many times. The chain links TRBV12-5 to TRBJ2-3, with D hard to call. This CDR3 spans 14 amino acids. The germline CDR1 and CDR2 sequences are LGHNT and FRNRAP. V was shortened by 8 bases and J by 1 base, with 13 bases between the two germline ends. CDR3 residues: CASLYLGRTDTQYF. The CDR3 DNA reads TGTGCTAGTCTATATTTAGGACGCACAGATACGCAGTATTTT.

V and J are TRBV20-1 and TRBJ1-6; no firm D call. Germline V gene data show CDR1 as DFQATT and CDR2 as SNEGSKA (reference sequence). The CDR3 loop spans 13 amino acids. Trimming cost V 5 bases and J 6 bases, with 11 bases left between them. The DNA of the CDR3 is TGCAGTGCTTCGAGGACGGTTAATTCACCCCTCCACTTT. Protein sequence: CSASRTVNSPLHF.

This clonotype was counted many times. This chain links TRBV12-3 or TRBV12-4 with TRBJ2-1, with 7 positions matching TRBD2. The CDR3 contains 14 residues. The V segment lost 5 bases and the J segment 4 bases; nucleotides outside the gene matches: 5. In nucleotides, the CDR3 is TGTGCCAGCAGTCACGGGACTACTTACAATGAGCAGTTCTTC. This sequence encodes CASSHGTTYNEQFF.

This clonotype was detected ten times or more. The CDR3 DNA follows: TGCAGCGTTGAGCGTACAGGGGGTGAGGGCACTGAAGCTTTCTTT. Encoded protein: CSVERTGGEGTEAFF. The V call is TRBV29-1, the J call TRBJ1-1, with 8 positions matching TRBD1. V shed 3 bases, J shed 4 bases, and the junction held 10 bases outside the gene matches. The germline CDR1 and CDR2 sequences are SQVTM and ANQGSEA. The CDR3 runs to 15 residues.

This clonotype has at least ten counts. The CDR3 loop reads CAIRTTGEYEQYF. CDR3 DNA: TGTGCCATCAGAACAACGGGGGAATACGAGCAGTACTTC. The V and J genes are TRBV10-3 and TRBJ2-7; D perhaps matches TRBD2 (6 bases). The length of the CDR3 is 13 residues. Germline assignment: CDR1 ENHRY and CDR2 SYGVKD. Deletions cut 6 bases from V and 4 bases from J, with 13 bases between.

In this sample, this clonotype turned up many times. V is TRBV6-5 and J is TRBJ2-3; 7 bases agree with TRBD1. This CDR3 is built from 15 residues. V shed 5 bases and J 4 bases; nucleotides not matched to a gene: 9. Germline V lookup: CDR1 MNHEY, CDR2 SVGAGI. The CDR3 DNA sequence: TGTGCCAGCAGTCAGGGGGTCTTCGGTGCAGATACGCAGTATTTT. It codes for CASSQGVFGADTQYF.

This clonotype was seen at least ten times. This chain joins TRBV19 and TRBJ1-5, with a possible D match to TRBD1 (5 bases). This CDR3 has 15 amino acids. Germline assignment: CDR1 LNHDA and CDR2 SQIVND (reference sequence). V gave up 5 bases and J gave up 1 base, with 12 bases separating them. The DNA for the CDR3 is TGTGCCAGTAGTTTGGGGGGGGTAAGCAATCAGCCCCAGCATTTT. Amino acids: CASSLGGVSNQPQHF.

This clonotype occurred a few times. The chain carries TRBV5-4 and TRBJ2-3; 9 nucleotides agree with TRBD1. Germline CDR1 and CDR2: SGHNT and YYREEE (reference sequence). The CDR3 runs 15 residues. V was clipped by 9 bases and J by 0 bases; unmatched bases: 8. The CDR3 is CATRQGGTSTDTQYF. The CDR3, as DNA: TGTGCCACCCGACAGGGGGGCACTAGCACAGATACGCAGTATTTT.

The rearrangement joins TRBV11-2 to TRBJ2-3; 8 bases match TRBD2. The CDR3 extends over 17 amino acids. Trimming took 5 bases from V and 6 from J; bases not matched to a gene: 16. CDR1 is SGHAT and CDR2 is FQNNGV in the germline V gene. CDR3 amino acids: CASSLGLAIASTDTQYF. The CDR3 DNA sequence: TGTGCCAGCAGCCTCGGACTAGCTATAGCGTCCACGGATACGCAGTATTTT.

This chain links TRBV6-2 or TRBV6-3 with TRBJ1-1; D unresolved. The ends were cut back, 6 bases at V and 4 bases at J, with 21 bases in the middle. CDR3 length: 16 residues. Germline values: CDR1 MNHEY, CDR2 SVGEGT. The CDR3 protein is CASRTILVSRGTEAFF. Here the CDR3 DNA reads TGTGCCAGCAGAACCATCCTGGTCTCCCGAGGCACTGAAGCTTTCTTT.

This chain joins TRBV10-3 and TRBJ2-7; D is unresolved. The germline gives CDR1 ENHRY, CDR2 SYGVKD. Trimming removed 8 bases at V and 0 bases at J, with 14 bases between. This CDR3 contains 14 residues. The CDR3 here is CAICPGESSYEQYF. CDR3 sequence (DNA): TGTGCCATCTGCCCGGGCGAAAGCTCCTACGAGCAGTACTTC.

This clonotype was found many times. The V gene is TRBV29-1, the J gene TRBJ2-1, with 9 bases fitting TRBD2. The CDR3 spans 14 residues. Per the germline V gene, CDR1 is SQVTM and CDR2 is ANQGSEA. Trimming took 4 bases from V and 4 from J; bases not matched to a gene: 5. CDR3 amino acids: CSVAGTSSYNEQFF. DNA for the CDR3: TGCAGCGTTGCGGGGACTAGCAGTTACAATGAGCAGTTCTTC.

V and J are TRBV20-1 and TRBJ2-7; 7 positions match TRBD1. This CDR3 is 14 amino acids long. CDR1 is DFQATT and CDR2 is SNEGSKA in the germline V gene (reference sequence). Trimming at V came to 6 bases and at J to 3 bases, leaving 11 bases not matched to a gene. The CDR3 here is CSAVTGAGFYEQYF. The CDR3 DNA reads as TGCAGTGCCGTAACAGGGGCTGGGTTCTACGAGCAGTACTTC.

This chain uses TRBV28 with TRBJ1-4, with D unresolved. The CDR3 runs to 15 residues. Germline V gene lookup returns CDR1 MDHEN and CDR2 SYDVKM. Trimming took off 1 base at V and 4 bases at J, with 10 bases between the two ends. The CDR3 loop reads CASSLLSGSNEKLFF. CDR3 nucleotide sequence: TGTGCCAGCAGTTTATTATCCGGGAGTAATGAAAAACTGTTTTTT.

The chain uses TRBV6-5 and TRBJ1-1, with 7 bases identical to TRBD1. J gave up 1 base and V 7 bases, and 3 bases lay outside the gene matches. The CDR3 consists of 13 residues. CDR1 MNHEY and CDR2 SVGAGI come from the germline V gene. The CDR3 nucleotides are TGTGCCAGCAAAGGGGGCTGGAACACTGAAGCTTTCTTT. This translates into CASKGGWNTEAFF.

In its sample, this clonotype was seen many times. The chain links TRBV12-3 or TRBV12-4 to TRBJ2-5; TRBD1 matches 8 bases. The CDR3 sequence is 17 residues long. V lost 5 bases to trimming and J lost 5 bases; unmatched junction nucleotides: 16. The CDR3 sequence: CASSQLPPRGRAETQYF. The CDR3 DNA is TGTGCCAGCAGTCAGTTGCCTCCCAGGGGGCGCGCGGAGACCCAGTACTTC.

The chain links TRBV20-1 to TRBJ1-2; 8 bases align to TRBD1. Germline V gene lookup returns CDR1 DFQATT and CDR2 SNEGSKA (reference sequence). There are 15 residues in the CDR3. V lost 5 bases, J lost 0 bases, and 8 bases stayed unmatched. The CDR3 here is CSAQRWTGTNYGYTF. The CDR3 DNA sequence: TGCAGTGCTCAGCGTTGGACAGGGACTAACTATGGCTACACCTTC.

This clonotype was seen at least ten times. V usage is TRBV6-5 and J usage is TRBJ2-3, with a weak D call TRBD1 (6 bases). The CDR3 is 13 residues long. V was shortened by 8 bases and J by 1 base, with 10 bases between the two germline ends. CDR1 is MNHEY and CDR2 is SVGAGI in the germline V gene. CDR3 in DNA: TGTGCCAGCGGGGGCGGAGGCACAGATACGCAGTATTTT. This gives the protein CASGGGGTDTQYF.

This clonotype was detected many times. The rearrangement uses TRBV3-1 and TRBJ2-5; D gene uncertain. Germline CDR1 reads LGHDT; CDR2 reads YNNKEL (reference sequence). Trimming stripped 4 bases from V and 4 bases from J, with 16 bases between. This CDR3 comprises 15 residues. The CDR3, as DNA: TGTGCCAGCAGCCGAGACACCGCTCGGCGAGAGACCCAGTACTTC. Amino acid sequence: CASSRDTARRETQYF.

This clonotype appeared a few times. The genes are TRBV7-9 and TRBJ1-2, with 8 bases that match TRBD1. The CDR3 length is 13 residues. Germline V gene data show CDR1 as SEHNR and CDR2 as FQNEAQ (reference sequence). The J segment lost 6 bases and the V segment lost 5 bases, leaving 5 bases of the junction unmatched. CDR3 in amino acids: CASSQDRENGYTF. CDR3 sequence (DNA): TGTGCCAGCAGCCAGGACAGGGAGAATGGCTACACCTTC.

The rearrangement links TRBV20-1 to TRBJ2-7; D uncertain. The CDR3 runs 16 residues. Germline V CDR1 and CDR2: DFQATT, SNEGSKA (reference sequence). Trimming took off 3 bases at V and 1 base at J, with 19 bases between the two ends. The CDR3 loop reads CSARYRTRSYSYEQYF. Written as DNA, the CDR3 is TGCAGTGCTAGGTATCGTACACGGAGTTATTCCTACGAGCAGTACTTC.

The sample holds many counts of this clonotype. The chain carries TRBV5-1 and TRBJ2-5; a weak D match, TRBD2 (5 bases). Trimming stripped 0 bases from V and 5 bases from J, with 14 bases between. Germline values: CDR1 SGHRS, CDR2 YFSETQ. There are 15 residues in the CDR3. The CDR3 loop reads CASSLAGVMGETQYF. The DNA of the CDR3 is TGCGCCAGCAGCTTGGCCGGGGTTATGGGGGAGACCCAGTACTTC.

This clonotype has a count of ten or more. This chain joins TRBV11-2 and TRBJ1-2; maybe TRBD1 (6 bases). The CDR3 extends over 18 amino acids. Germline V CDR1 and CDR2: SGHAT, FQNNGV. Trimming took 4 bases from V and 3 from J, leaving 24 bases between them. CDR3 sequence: CASSSFPEARGLYYGYTF. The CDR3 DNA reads TGTGCCAGCAGCTCATTCCCGGAGGCGAGGGGGTTGTACTATGGCTACACCTTC.

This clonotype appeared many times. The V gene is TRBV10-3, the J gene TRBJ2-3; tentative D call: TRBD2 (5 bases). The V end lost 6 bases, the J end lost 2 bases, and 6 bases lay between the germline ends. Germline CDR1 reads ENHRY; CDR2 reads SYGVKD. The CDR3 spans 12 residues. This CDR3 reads CAIRGLTDTQYF. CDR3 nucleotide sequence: TGTGCCATCAGAGGACTCACAGATACGCAGTATTTT.

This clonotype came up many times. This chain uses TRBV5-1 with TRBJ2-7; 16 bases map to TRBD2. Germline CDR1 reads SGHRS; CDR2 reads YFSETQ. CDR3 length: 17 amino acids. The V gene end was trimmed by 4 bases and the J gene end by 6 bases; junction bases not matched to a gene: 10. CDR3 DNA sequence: TGCGCCAGCAGCCCGGGACTAGCGGGAGGGCCTTCGGCCGAGCAGTACTTC. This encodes CASSPGLAGGPSAEQYF.

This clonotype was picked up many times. CDR3 bases: TGTGCCAGCAGTTACTTGAGGGCCAACGACGAGCAGTACTTC. Translation gives CASSYLRANDEQYF. This rearrangement joins TRBV6-6 to TRBJ2-7; maybe TRBD2 (5 bases). V was pared by 1 base and J by 5 bases, with 12 bases between. This CDR3 spans 14 amino acids. Per the germline V gene, CDR1 is MNHNY and CDR2 is SVGAGI (reference sequence).